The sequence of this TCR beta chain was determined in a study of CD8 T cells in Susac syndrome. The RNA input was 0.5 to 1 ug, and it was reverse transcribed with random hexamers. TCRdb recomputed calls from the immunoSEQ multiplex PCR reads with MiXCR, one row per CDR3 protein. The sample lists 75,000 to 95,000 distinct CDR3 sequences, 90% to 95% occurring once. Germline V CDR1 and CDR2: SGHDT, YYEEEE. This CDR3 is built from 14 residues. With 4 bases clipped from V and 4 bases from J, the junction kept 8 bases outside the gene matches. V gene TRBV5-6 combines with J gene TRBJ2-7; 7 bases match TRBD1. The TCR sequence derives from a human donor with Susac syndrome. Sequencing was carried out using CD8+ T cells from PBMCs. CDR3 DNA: TGTGCCAGCAGCCCACCGGGACAGATGTACGAGCAGTACTTC. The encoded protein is CASSPPGQMYEQYF.